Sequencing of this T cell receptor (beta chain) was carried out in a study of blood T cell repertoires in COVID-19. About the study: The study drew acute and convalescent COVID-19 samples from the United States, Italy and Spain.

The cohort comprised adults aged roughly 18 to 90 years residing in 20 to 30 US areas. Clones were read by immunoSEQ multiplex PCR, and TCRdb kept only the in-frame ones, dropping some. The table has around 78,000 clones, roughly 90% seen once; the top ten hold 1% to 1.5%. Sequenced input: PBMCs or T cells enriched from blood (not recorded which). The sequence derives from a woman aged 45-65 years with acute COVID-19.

CDR3: CAWSKQGISGANVLTF. For the CDR3, the DNA is TGTGCCTGGAGTAAACAGGGTATCTCTGGGGCCAACGTCCTGACTTTC. This sequence joins TRBV30 and TRBJ2-6; D may be TRBD1 (6 bases). The CDR3 runs 16 residues. CDR1 and CDR2 (germline): GTSNPN, SVGIG (reference sequence). V was clipped by 2 bases and J by 0 bases, with 11 bases between them.